The rows below give T cell receptor beta chains drawn from one sample of a study of radiation and T cells in renal cell carcinoma. Sequencing used immunoSEQ multiplex PCR; TCRdb keeps in-frame clones, though not all of them. The table lists about 77,000 clones, roughly 83% of them singletons. The sample was blood, taken from a patient whose treatment included radiotherapy and nephrectomy. The source is an older woman with renal cell carcinoma. The conserved cysteine and the conserved F or W are not part of the CDR3 here. Fields, in order: CDR3 length, V gene, clone size, J gene, CDR3 protein. Part of the rows lack a size; the others show once, few, many or a class for expanded clones.

>12|TRBV2|-|TRBJ1-4
ASRLGATNEKLF
>12|TRBV30|-|TRBJ2-5
AWAARQARETQY
>11|TRBV6-1|-|TRBJ1-5
ASERTGNQPQH
>10|TRBV15|-|TRBJ1-1
ATSMGNTEAF
>10|TRBV6-1|medium-sized|TRBJ1-1
ASSEARLEAF
>12|TRBV10-3|-|TRBJ2-1
AISEFGQYNEQF
>15|TRBV28|-|TRBJ1-3
ASSSNWGQGARNTIY
>11|TRBV29-1|-|TRBJ1-1
SVVEGSATEAF
>15|TRBV4-2|-|TRBJ2-1
ASSLTTGTGFQNEQF
>13|TRBV5-4|-|TRBJ2-1
ASSSSGQSYNEQF
>14|TRBV6-5|once|TRBJ1-4
ASSYSLRATNEKLF
>11|TRBV27|-|TRBJ1-4
ASRAAANEKLF
>12|TRBV5-8|few|TRBJ1-1
ASSLGPASTEAF
>11|TRBV10-3|-|TRBJ1-1
ATRGTMNTEAF
>13|TRBV11-3|-|TRBJ2-3
ASSATSGGTDTQY
>11|TRBV7-9|-|TRBJ2-2
ASRITRTGELF
>15|TRBV4-1|few|TRBJ2-1
ASSQDQGQGIRNEQF
>11|TRBV5-1|-|TRBJ1-6
ASSPDSNSPLH
>14|TRBV7-6|few|TRBJ1-6
ASSLDGSSYNSPLH
>15|TRBV4-1|-|-
ASSQEGLAGVPREQY
>12|TRBV7-9|-|TRBJ1-5
ASSSGQANQPQH
>12|TRBV5-1|-|TRBJ1-4
ASSLESTVGKLF
>10|TRBV5-1|-|TRBJ2-5
ASSRQQETQY
>13|TRBV4-3|-|TRBJ1-4
ASSPGQGSNEKLF
>13|TRBV14|-|TRBJ1-3
ASSQDRTDGDTIY
>11|TRBV21-1|once|TRBJ1-5
ARPTGSNQPQH
>13|TRBV10-2|-|TRBJ2-7
ASSESGDGAYEQY
>11|TRBV4-2|-|TRBJ1-4
ASSQDTWEKLF
>9|TRBV6-6|-|TRBJ1-3
ASSVPNTIY
>13|TRBV6-5|-|TRBJ1-5
ASRITGDSNQPQH
>14|TRBV10-3|-|TRBJ2-5
AISARLAGEGETQY